The subject of this entry is one T cell receptor beta chain. TCRdb's copy holds only in-frame clones and misses some; the assay was immunoSEQ multiplex PCR. This table has about 88,000 clones, around 94% appearing once. The data were obtained in a study of technical replicates of blood from a handful of donors. CDR1 is SNHLY, CDR2 FYNNEI, per germline. The CDR3 is 15 amino acids. The V segment lost 6 bases and the J segment 2 bases; nucleotides outside the gene matches: 6. Sequenced sample: T cells isolated from PBMCs. The TCR was taken from a human donor in good health. This sequence joins TRBV2 and TRBJ2-1, with TRBD1 matching over 8 bases. The CDR3 bases are TGTGCCAGCAGGACCGGGACAGGAACCTACAATGAGCAGTTCTTC. Protein sequence: CASRTGTGTYNEQFF.